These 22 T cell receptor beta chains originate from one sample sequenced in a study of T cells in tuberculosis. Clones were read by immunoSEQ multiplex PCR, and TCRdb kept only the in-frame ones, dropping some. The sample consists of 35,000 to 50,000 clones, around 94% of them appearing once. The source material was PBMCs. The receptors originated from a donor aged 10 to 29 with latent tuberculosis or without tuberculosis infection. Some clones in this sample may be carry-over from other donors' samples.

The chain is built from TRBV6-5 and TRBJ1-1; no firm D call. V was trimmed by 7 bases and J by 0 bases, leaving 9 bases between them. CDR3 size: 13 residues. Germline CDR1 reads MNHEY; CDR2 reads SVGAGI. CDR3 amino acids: CASNYGVNTEAFF. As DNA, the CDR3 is TGTGCCAGCAACTACGGGGTGAACACTGAAGCTTTCTTT.

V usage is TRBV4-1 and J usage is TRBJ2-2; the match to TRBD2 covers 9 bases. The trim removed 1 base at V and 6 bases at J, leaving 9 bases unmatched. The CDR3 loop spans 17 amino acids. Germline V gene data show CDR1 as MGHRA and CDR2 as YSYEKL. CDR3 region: CASSQGGLAHLAGELFF. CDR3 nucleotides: TGCGCCAGCAGCCAAGGGGGACTAGCCCATTTGGCCGGGGAGCTGTTTTTT.

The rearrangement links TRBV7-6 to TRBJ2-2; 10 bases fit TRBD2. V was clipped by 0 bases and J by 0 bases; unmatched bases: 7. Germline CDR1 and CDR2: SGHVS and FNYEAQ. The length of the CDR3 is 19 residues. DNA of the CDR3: TGTGCCAGCAGCTTAGCGCCTAGCGGGAGTTATTCGAACACCGGGGAGCTGTTTTTT. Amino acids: CASSLAPSGSYSNTGELFF.

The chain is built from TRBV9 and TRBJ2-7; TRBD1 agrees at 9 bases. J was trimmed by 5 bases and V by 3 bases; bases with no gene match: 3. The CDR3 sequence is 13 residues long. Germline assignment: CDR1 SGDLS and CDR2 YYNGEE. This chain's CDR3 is CASSEGQGDEQYF. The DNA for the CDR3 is TGTGCCAGCAGCGAGGGACAGGGTGACGAGCAGTACTTC.

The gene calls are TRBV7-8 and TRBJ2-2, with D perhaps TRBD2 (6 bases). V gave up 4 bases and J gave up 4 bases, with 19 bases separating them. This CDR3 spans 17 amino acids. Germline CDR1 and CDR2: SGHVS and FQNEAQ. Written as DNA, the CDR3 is TGTGCCAGCAGCTCATGGCCGGGGGAGTTTGGCACCGGGGAGCTGTTTTTT. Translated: CASSSWPGEFGTGELFF.

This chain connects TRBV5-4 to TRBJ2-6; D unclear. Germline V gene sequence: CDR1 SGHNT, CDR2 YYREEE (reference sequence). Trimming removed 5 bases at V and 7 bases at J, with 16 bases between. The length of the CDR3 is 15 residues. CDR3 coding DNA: TGTGCCAGCAGTCCCCGGGTCGGCGGCGCCAACGTCCTGACTTTC. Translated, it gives CASSPRVGGANVLTF.

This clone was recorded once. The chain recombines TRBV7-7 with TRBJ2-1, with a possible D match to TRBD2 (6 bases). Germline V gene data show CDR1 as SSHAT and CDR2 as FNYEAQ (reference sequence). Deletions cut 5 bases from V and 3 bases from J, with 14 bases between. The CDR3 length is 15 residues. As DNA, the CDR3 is TGTGCCAGCAGCCCGCCGGGAGCCGTCTACAATGAGCAGTTCTTC. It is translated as CASSPPGAVYNEQFF.

DNA for the CDR3: TGCGCCAGCAGTCAATATTTGGGACAGGGGGGAGCGGGAGCGAACACCGGGGAGCTGTTTTTT. This translates into CASSQYLGQGGAGANTGELFF. The rearrangement uses TRBV23-1 and TRBJ2-2; 11 bases fit TRBD1. TRBV23-1 has ORF status, its function being uncertain. The J segment lost 0 bases and the V segment lost 1 base, leaving 13 bases of the junction unmatched. CDR3 length equals 21 residues.

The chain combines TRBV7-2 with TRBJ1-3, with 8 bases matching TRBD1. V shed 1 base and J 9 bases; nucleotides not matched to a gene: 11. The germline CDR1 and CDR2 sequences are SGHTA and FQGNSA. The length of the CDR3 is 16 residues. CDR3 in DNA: TGTGCCAGCAGCTTAGAAGGACAGGGTATATCGAGCACCATATATTTT. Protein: CASSLEGQGISSTIYF. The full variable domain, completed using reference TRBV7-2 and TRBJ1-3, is GAGVSQSPSNKVTEKGKDVELRCDPISGHTALYWYRQSLGQGLEFLIYFQGNSAPDKSGLPSDRFSAERTGGSVSTLTIQRTQQEDSAVYLCASSLEGQGISSTIYFGEGSWLTVV.

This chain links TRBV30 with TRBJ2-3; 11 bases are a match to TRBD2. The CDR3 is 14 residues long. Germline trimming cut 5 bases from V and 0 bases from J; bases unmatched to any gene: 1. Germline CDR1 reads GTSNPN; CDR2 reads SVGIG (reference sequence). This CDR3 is CAWRTSGSTDTQYF. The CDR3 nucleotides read TGTGCCTGGCGGACTAGCGGGAGCACAGATACGCAGTATTTT. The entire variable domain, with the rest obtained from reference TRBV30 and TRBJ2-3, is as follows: SQTIHQWPATLVQPVGSPLSLECTVEGTSNPNLYWYRQAAGRGLQLLFYSVGIGQISSEVPQNLSASRPQDRQFILSSKKLLLSDSGFYLCAWRTSGSTDTQYFGPGTRLTVL.

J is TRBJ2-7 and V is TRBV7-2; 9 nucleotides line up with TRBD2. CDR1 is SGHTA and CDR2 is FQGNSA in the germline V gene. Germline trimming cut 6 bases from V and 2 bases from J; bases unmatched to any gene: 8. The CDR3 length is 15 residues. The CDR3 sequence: CASRVTSGSAYEQYF. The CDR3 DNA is TGTGCCAGCAGGGTAACTAGCGGGTCAGCCTACGAGCAGTACTTC.

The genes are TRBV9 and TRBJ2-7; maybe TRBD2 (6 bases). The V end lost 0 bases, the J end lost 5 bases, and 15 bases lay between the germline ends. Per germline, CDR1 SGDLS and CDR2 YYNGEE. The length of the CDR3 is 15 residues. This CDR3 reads CASSVDREWGDEQYF. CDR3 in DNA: TGTGCCAGCAGCGTAGATCGGGAGTGGGGAGACGAGCAGTACTTC.

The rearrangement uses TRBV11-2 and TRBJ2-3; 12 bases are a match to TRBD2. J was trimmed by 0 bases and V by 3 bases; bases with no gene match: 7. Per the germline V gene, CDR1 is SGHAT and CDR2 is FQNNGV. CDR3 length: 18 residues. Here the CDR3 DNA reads TGTGCCAGCAGCTTTAAGAGGACTAGCGGGACTAGCACAGATACGCAGTATTTT. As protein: CASSFKRTSGTSTDTQYF.

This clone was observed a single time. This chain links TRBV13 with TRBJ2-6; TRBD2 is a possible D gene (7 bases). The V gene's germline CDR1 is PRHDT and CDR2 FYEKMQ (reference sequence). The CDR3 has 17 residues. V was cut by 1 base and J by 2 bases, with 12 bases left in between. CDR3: CASSLEGGRAGANVLTF. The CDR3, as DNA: TGTGCCAGCAGCTTAGAGGGGGGGCGAGCTGGGGCCAACGTCCTGACTTTC.

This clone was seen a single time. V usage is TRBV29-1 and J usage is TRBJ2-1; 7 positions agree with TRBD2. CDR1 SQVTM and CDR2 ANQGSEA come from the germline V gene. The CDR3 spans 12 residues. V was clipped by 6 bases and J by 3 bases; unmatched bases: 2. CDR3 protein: CSVERDYNEQFF. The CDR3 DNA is TGCAGCGTCGAGCGGGACTACAATGAGCAGTTCTTC.

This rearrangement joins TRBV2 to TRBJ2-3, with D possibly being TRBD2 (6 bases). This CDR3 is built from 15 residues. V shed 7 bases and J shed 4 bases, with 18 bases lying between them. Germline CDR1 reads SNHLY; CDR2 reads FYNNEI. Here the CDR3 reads CASKTRLGSADTQYF. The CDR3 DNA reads TGTGCCAGCAAGACCCGACTAGGTTCGGCAGATACGCAGTATTTT.

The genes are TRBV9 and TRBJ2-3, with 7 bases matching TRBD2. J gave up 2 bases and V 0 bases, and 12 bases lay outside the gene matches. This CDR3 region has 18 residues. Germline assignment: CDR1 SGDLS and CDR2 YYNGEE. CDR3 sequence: CASSVGPWAGEITDTQYF. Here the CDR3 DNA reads TGTGCCAGCAGCGTAGGACCCTGGGCGGGAGAGATCACAGATACGCAGTATTTT. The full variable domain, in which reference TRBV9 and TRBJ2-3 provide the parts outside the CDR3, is DSGVTQTPKHLITATGQRVTLRCSPRSGDLSVYWYQQSLDQGLQFLIQYYNGEERAKGNILERFSAQQFPDLHSELNLSSLELGDSALYFCASSVGPWAGEITDTQYFGPGTRLTVL.

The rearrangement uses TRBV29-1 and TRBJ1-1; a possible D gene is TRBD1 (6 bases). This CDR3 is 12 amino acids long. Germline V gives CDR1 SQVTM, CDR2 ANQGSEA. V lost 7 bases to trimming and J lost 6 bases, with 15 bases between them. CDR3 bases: TGCAGCGCCGAGGGCAGGGGCCCTGAAGCTTTCTTT. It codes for CSAEGRGPEAFF. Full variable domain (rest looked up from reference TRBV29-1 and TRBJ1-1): SAVISQKPSRDICQRGTSLTIQCQVDSQVTMMFWYRQQPGQSLTLIATANQGSEATYESGFVIDKFPISRPNLTFSTLTVSNMSPEDSSIYLCSAEGRGPEAFFGQGTRLTVV.

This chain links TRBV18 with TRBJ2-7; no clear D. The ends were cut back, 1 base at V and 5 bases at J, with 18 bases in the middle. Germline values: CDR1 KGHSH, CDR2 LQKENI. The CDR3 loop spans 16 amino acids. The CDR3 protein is CASSPLKGGPGDEQYF. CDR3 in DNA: TGTGCCAGCTCACCACTTAAAGGCGGCCCCGGAGACGAGCAGTACTTC.

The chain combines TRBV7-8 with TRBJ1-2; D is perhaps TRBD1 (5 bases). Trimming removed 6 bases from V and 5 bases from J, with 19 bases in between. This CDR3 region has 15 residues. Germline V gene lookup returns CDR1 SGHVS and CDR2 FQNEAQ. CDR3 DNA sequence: TGTGCCAGCAGGCGGGGCAGGGTGGGGGAATATGGCTACACCTTC. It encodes CASRRGRVGEYGYTF.

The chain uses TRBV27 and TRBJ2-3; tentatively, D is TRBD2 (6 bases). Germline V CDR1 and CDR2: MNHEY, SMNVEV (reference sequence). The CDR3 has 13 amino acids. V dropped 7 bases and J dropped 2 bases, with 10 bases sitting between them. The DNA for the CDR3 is TGTGCCAGCATGGGACTTTTCACAGATACGCAGTATTTT. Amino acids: CASMGLFTDTQYF.

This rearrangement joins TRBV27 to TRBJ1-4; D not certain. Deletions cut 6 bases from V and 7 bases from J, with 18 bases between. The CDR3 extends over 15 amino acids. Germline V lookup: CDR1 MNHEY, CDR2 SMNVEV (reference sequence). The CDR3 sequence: CASSRRDLIGEKLFF. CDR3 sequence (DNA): TGTGCCAGCAGCCGGAGGGATTTAATAGGTGAAAAACTGTTTTTT.